This TCR beta chain was sequenced during a study of blood T cell repertoires in COVID-19. Study information: The analysed material was cDNA or gDNA that came from T cells, B-cell-depleted T cells, or PBMCs.

Profiled with immunoSEQ multiplex PCR; TCRdb holds only in-frame clones, not every one. The sample lists about 99,000 clones; 84% were seen once. The CDR3 totals 16 residues. Trimming cost V 0 bases and J 0 bases, with 12 bases left between them. Per germline, CDR1 LNHDA and CDR2 SQIVND (reference sequence). The source is a man between 65 and 85 years old with active or convalescent COVID-19. V and J are TRBV19 and TRBJ2-7; no clear D gene. The sample taken for sequencing was peripheral blood. Here the CDR3 reads CASSIDATRSSYEQYF. The CDR3 DNA is TGTGCCAGTAGTATAGACGCCACTCGGAGCTCCTACGAGCAGTACTTC.